The table lists the clone carrying this T cell receptor beta chain with a count of one. This CDR3 comprises 14 residues. Trimming stripped 4 bases from V and 3 bases from J, with 14 bases between. Germline V gene data show CDR1 as SGHKS and CDR2 as YYEKEE (reference sequence). The data belong to a study of technical replicates of blood from several donors. Sequenced by immunoSEQ multiplex PCR; TCRdb stores in-frame clones only, minus some. Of about 88,000 clones in the sample, 85% to 95% were seen once. This TCR was sampled from a human donor in good health. The chain joins TRBV5-5 to TRBJ2-7, with D perhaps matching TRBD1 (5 bases). Sequencing used T cells isolated from PBMCs. In DNA form, the CDR3 reads TGTGCCAGCAGCGCGAAGGGGCCGAACTACGAGCAGTACTTC. It yields the protein CASSAKGPNYEQYF. Full variable domain (rest looked up from reference TRBV5-5 and TRBJ2-7): DAGVTQSPTHLIKTRGQQVTLRCSPISGHKSVSWYQQVLGQGPQFIFQYYEKEERGRGNFPDRFSARQFPNYSSELNVNALLLGDSALYLCASSAKGPNYEQYFGPGTRLTVT.